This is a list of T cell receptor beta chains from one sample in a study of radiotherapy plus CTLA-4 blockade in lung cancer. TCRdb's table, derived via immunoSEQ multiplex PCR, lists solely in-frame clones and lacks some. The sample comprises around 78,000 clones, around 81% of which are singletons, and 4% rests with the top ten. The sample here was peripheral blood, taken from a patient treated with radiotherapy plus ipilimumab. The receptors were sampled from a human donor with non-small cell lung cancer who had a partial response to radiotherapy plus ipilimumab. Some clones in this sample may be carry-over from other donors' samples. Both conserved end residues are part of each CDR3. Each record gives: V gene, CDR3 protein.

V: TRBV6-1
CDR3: CASSRDRFTDTQYF

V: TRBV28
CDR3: CASRASGRAPGEQYF

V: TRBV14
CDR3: CASSRWGPYGYTF

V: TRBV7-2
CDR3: CASSPTGEQYF

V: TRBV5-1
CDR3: CASSLPPGLAGELSYNEQFF

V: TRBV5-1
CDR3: CASSIDRVETQYF

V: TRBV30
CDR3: CAWGFDRSGSPLHF

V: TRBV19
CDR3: CASSTRGRADEQYF

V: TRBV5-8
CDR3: CASSLGDRQNEKLFF

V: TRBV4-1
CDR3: CASSLTGPAGANVLTF

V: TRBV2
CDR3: CASSEGTPRQRKNIQYF

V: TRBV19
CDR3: CASRSGTGSSYEQYF

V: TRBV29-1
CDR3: CSVGRARSYNEQFF

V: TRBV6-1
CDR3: CASFGSGGVNIQYF

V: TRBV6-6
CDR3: CASSSPRLAVNF

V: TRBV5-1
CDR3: CASSLGPKRNTEAFF

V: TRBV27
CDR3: CASSLSTSGGGIQETQYF

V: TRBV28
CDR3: CASTGQQETQYF